These 27 T cell receptor beta chains came from one sample sequenced in a study of regulatory T cells in long-lasting Graves disease (dated by TCRdb to the early 2020s). The sample's time point label is to be understood as: persistent/refractory GD, antithyroid drugs over 5 years with positive TRAb. For both TCR sequencing and RNA sequencing, RNA was extracted from PBMCs using TRIzol. Library prep was done by multiplex PCR. Sequencing was performed on an Illumina HiSeq 4000. iRepertoire HTBI primers and Arm-PCR amplification of CDR3 regions were used to construct TCR beta libraries. The public sequencing data were trimmed at Q25 with fastp and processed into clonotypes with MiXCR by TCRdb, which kept only in-frame beta chains. Records with the same CDR3 protein are collapsed into one entry carrying the most frequent genes and DNA. This sample holds hundreds of thousands of distinct CDR3 sequences; roughly 21% were observed only once. The ten largest clones capture just under 30% of the sample.

The sample in question was peripheral blood mononuclear cells (PBMCs), obtained when the disease was refractory, from a patient treated with antithyroid drugs. The receptors here all came from a female donor with Graves disease.

There are a few counts of this clonotype. The V gene is TRBV2, the J gene TRBJ1-3; no definite D call. V was cut by 3 bases and J by 0 bases, with 6 bases left in between. There are 14 residues in the CDR3. Germline V gene sequence: CDR1 SNHLY, CDR2 FYNNEI. CDR3 amino acids: CASSDYLSGNTIYF. The CDR3 coding sequence is TGTGCCAGCAGTGACTACCTCTCTGGAAACACCATATATTTT.

This clonotype occurred a few times. The V and J genes are TRBV6-2 or TRBV6-3 and TRBJ1-1; no firm D call. CDR1 is MNHEY and CDR2 is SVGEGT in the germline V gene. The CDR3 is 16 residues long. V lost 5 bases, J lost 2 bases, and 18 bases lay in between. This CDR3 is CASSHYRDSGNTEAFF. The CDR3, as DNA: TGTGCCAGCAGTCACTACAGAGATAGCGGCAACACTGAAGCTTTCTTT.

This clonotype was counted ten times or more. CDR3 sequence reads: CASSSRTGGEQYF. CDR3 nucleotides: TGTGCCAGCAGCTCCCGGACAGGGGGCGAGCAGTACTTC. This chain links TRBV7-9 with TRBJ2-7; TRBD1 matches 10 bases. J lost 6 bases, V lost 4 bases, and 3 bases had no gene match. The CDR3 runs 13 residues. Germline CDR1 is SEHNR and CDR2 is FQNEAQ (reference sequence).

The gene calls are TRBV5-1 and TRBJ1-1; TRBD1 matches at 11 bases. The CDR3 has 15 amino acids. In germline, CDR1 is SGHRS, CDR2 YFSETQ. Trimming removed 4 bases from V and 3 bases from J; junction bases left unmatched: 5. The CDR3 DNA reads TGCGCCAGCAGCGGCCGGGACAGGGGGGACACTGAAGCTTTCTTT. Amino acid sequence: CASSGRDRGDTEAFF. Combining the CDR3 with reference TRBV5-1 and TRBJ1-1 gives the whole variable domain KAGVTQTPRYLIKTRGQQVTLSCSPISGHRSVSWYQQTPGQGLQFLFEYFSETQRNKGNFPGRFSGRQFSNSRSEMNVSTLELGDSALYLCASSGRDRGDTEAFFGQGTRLTVV.

This clonotype was observed a handful of times. The rearrangement uses TRBV10-3 and TRBJ1-2; D remains unclear. Trimming removed 0 bases at V and 4 bases at J, with 15 bases between. Germline CDR1 and CDR2: ENHRY and SYGVKD. This CDR3 is 16 amino acids long. For the CDR3, the DNA is TGTGCCATCAGTGAGTCGATGATTACAGTAACCTATGGCTACACCTTC. It translates to CAISESMITVTYGYTF.

The chain combines TRBV11-2 with TRBJ2-3; D is undetermined. Between the trimmed V and J ends, which lost 1 base and 0 bases, there was a span of 5 bases. CDR1 SGHAT and CDR2 FQNNGV come from the germline V gene. The CDR3 spans 14 residues. This chain's CDR3 is CASSLVTSTDTQYF. CDR3 coding DNA: TGTGCCAGCAGCTTAGTAACTAGCACAGATACGCAGTATTTT.

The chain has TRBV24-1 and TRBJ2-1, with 16 nucleotides matching TRBD2. The V and J ends lost 3 bases and 2 bases, in that order; junction bases with no gene match: 0. The CDR3 is made up of 17 amino acids. CDR1 KGHDR and CDR2 SFDVKD come from the germline V gene. The CDR3 reads CATSDGTSGRAYNEQFF. The CDR3 DNA reads TGTGCCACCAGTGATGGGACTAGCGGGAGGGCCTACAATGAGCAGTTCTTC.

This clonotype was observed many times. The chain has TRBV7-2 and TRBJ1-1; TRBD1 aligns across 7 bases. The CDR3 is 14 residues long. CDR1 is SGHTA, CDR2 FQGNSA, per germline. V was clipped by 4 bases and J by 6 bases; unmatched bases: 8. CDR3 region: CASSWVWQGAEAFF. The CDR3 region has the DNA TGTGCCAGCAGCTGGGTTTGGCAGGGGGCTGAAGCTTTCTTT.

This clonotype was recorded many times. J is TRBJ2-2 and V is TRBV28; 7 bases fit TRBD2. Trimming took 6 bases from V and 7 from J; bases not matched to a gene: 5. CDR1 is MDHEN, CDR2 SYDVKM, per germline. There are 13 residues in the CDR3. CDR3 in amino acids: CASRRERSGELFF. The CDR3 nucleotides read TGTGCCAGCAGGCGGGAGCGCAGCGGGGAGCTGTTTTTT. Combining the CDR3 with reference TRBV28 and TRBJ2-2 gives the whole variable domain DVKVTQSSRYLVKRTGEKVFLECVQDMDHENMFWYRQDPGLGLRLIYFSYDVKMKEKGDIPEGYSVSREKKERFSLILESASTNQTSMYLCASRRERSGELFFGEGSRLTVL.

This clonotype was seen at least ten times. This chain joins TRBV29-1 and TRBJ2-7; a possible D gene is TRBD1 (5 bases). V gave up 4 bases and J gave up 0 bases, with 7 bases separating them. The CDR3 has 12 residues. Germline V CDR1 and CDR2: SQVTM, ANQGSEA. The CDR3 sequence is CSVAGNSYEQYF. For the CDR3, the DNA is TGCAGCGTTGCAGGGAACTCCTACGAGCAGTACTTC.

This clonotype was counted only a few times. The J gene is TRBJ2-7, the V gene TRBV5-1; D uncertain. The CDR3 runs to 12 residues. Trimming cost V 0 bases and J 3 bases, with 4 bases left between them. Germline V CDR1 and CDR2: SGHRS, YFSETQ. CDR3 loop: CASSLENYEQYF. The CDR3 DNA reads TGCGCCAGCAGCTTGGAGAACTACGAGCAGTACTTC.

This clonotype was observed many times. This chain links TRBV11-2 with TRBJ2-5, with D perhaps matching TRBD1 (6 bases). Germline values: CDR1 SGHAT, CDR2 FQNNGV. The length of the CDR3 is 14 residues. V was trimmed by 5 bases and J by 7 bases, leaving 17 bases between them. CDR3 nucleotide sequence: TGTGCCAGCAGCCTAGGACAGCCCAAGGGGACCCAGTACTTC. Translating it yields CASSLGQPKGTQYF.

This clonotype was seen many times. The chain uses TRBV28 and TRBJ1-2; a weak D match, TRBD1 (6 bases). This CDR3 is 16 amino acids long. Germline V gene data show CDR1 as MDHEN and CDR2 as SYDVKM. Trimming cost V 5 bases and J 4 bases, with 20 bases left between them. CDR3 sequence: CASSRLGGGPGYGYTF. CDR3 sequence (DNA): TGTGCCAGCAGTCGACTTGGCGGGGGGCCAGGCTATGGCTACACCTTC.

This clonotype showed up many times. The V call is TRBV18, the J call TRBJ1-5; perhaps TRBD1 as D (5 bases). This CDR3 comprises 14 residues. Trimming took off 1 base at V and 5 bases at J, with 9 bases between the two ends. Germline assignment: CDR1 KGHSH and CDR2 LQKENI. Here the CDR3 reads CASSPQGRDQPQHF. Written as DNA, the CDR3 is TGTGCCAGCTCACCACAGGGGCGAGATCAGCCCCAGCATTTT.

This chain uses TRBV18 with TRBJ1-3, with unresolved D. Germline CDR1 KGHSH, CDR2 LQKENI. CDR3 length: 15 residues. Trimming stripped 1 base from V and 0 bases from J, with 7 bases between. CDR3 nucleotides: TGTGCCAGCTCACCACAGGAATCCTCTGGAAACACCATATATTTT. Amino acid sequence: CASSPQESSGNTIYF.

In this sample, this clonotype turned up many times. The V gene is TRBV7-9, the J gene TRBJ2-5; unclear D gene. Germline V CDR1 and CDR2: SEHNR, FQNEAQ (reference sequence). Trimming took 3 bases from V and 2 from J, leaving 10 bases between them. This CDR3 is built from 14 residues. CDR3 DNA: TGTGCCAGCAGCTTGGGTCGAGTACAAGAGACCCAGTACTTC. It codes for CASSLGRVQETQYF.

The gene calls are TRBV6-2 or TRBV6-3 and TRBJ2-7, with a possible D match to TRBD2 (7 bases). This CDR3 spans 14 amino acids. Looked up from germline, CDR1 is MNHEY and CDR2 is SVGEGT. V lost 7 bases and J 8 bases, leaving 21 bases between the germline ends. The DNA of the CDR3 is TGTGCCAGCATAAGTATCCCCGGCGGGGGCAAGCAGTACTTC. It codes for CASISIPGGGKQYF.

This clonotype was seen repeatedly, ten times or more. The chain recombines TRBV20-1 with TRBJ1-1; D is undetermined. This CDR3 is built from 15 residues. Trimming stripped 0 bases from V and 0 bases from J, with 11 bases between. The germline V gene encodes CDR1 DFQATT and CDR2 SNEGSKA (reference sequence). The CDR3 DNA sequence: TGCAGTGCTAGAGATCTAGCAGGCTTGAACACTGAAGCTTTCTTT. As protein: CSARDLAGLNTEAFF.

As for this clonotype: One junction end disagrees with the germline gene, perhaps due to a read error. J is TRBJ1-2 and V is TRBV12-5; 9 bases are shared with TRBD1. The CDR3 covers 14 residues. Germline V lookup: CDR1 LGHNT, CDR2 FRNRAP. The CDR3 region has the DNA TGTGCTGGTGGTTTTGCCGGGACAGGGAACGGCTACACCTTC. This translates into CAGGFAGTGNGYTF. The whole variable domain, remainder taken from reference TRBV12-5 and TRBJ1-2, is DARVTQTPRHKVTEMGQEVTMRCQPILGHNTVFWYRQTMMQGLELLAYFRNRAPLDDSGMPKDRFSAEMPDATLATLKIQPSEPRDSAVYFCAGGFAGTGNGYTFGSGTRLTVV.

This clonotype was detected a few times. The chain recombines TRBV6-2 or TRBV6-3 with TRBJ2-1; 11 positions match TRBD2. CDR3 length: 16 amino acids. J gave up 3 bases and V 5 bases, and 6 bases lay outside the gene matches. Germline loops: CDR1 MNHEY, CDR2 SVGEGT. CDR3 sequence reads: CASSESSGRIYNEQFF. In DNA form, the CDR3 reads TGTGCCAGCAGTGAATCTAGCGGGAGGATCTACAATGAGCAGTTCTTC.

With respect to this clonotype: A much more abundant neighbour one base away suggests this may be a read error. This chain connects TRBV2 to TRBJ2-7, with 8 bases lining up with TRBD2. This CDR3 contains 15 residues. The trim removed 11 bases at V and 6 bases at J, leaving 18 bases unmatched. CDR1 and CDR2 from the germline V gene are SNHLY and FYNNEI. The CDR3 nucleotides are TGTGCCGGCAACTCCTTCTCGGGGGGGTCCGGCGAGCAGTACTTC. It encodes CAGNSFSGGSGEQYF.

This clonotype was counted only a few times. The V gene is TRBV3-1, the J gene TRBJ1-2, with a weak D call TRBD1 (6 bases). Germline CDR1 reads LGHDT; CDR2 reads YNNKEL (reference sequence). The CDR3 totals 17 residues. The V gene lost 1 base and the J gene lost 3 bases, with 18 bases spanning the gap. CDR3 nucleotide sequence: TGTGCCAGCAGCCAAGCGGGACGCCTACAGGGTCACTATGGCTACACCTTC. Translated, it gives CASSQAGRLQGHYGYTF.

This clonotype was recorded many times. V is TRBV18 and J is TRBJ2-5, with unresolved D. The germline V gene encodes CDR1 KGHSH and CDR2 LQKENI. This CDR3 is built from 11 residues. V was shortened by 8 bases and J by 5 bases, with 9 bases between the two germline ends. CDR3 nucleotides: TGTGCCAGCAGCTCGACCGAGACCCAGTACTTC. It is translated as CASSSTETQYF.

The chain recombines TRBV2 with TRBJ2-3; TRBD2 aligns across 13 bases. V lost 6 bases, J lost 6 bases, and 6 bases stayed unmatched. Germline CDR1 reads SNHLY; CDR2 reads FYNNEI. This CDR3 contains 15 residues. As DNA, the CDR3 is TGTGCCAGCAGCCAGGGACTAGCGGGGATGGATACGCAGTATTTT. This translates into CASSQGLAGMDTQYF.

This clonotype has a count of ten or more. The J gene is TRBJ1-1, the V gene TRBV7-9; 7 bases agree with TRBD1. Germline V gene sequence: CDR1 SEHNR, CDR2 FQNEAQ (reference sequence). The length of the CDR3 is 14 residues. V trimming: 3 bases; J trimming: 0 bases; junction bases outside the gene matches: 1. The CDR3 coding sequence is TGTGCCAGCAGCTTGGACAGGATGAACACTGAAGCTTTCTTT. The encoded protein is CASSLDRMNTEAFF.

This clonotype was recorded once. The CDR3, as DNA: TGTGCCAGCAGCAAGGACGGATTCAATCAGCCCCAGCATTTT. Translated: CASSKDGFNQPQHF. The chain is built from TRBV2 and TRBJ1-5; D not resolved. The CDR3 has 14 amino acids. Per germline, CDR1 SNHLY and CDR2 FYNNEI. Trimming left V 6 bases short and J 3 bases short, with 12 bases between.

The genes are TRBV12-3 or TRBV12-4 and TRBJ2-1; 11 positions agree with TRBD2. This CDR3 is built from 15 residues. The V and J ends lost 6 bases and 7 bases, in that order; junction bases with no gene match: 8. CDR3 bases: TGTGCCAGCAGGATAATAGCGGGGGGGCAAAATGAGCAGTTCTTC. This codes for CASRIIAGGQNEQFF.